The T cell receptor beta chain described here comes from a study of cytomegalovirus exposure and HLA in healthy donors. Study-wide findings and caveats: It was only CMV serostatus that was available as immune exposure information. What was likely a sequencing artifact was a cluster of highly shared sequence variants. Over 150 TCR beta chains were listed as cytomegalovirus-associated.

60 Vbeta and 13 Jbeta primers were used in PCR. The assay was immunoSEQ multiplex PCR, and TCRdb's table has in-frame clones only and misses some. This sample has 130,000 or so clones, with roughly 80% found just once. Comments on this clone: The antigen is not known.

V shed 7 bases and J 6 bases; nucleotides not matched to a gene: 7. The germline CDR1 and CDR2 sequences are SNHLY and FYNNEI. The CDR3 spans 14 residues. The sample was PBMCs. The sequence was obtained from a middle-aged man in good health and CMV-seronegative. This rearrangement joins TRBV2 to TRBJ2-2; 8 bases are a match to TRBD1. Here the CDR3 DNA reads TGTGCCAGCATTAACAGGGGGGAGGCCGGGGAGCTGTTTTTT. Its translation: CASINRGEAGELFF.